The 30 T cell receptor beta chains listed next were all sequenced from one sample in a study of T-cell memory formation after mild COVID-19. TCRdb reanalysed the 5' RACE reads using MiXCR and keeps one entry per CDR3 protein. Among 110,000 or so distinct CDR3 sequences listed, 22% were seen once. The sample consisted of PBMCs or a T cell subset sorted from them (not recorded which). The origin of the receptors is a man between 18 and 35 years old who had mild COVID-19 (a few samples of this study predate the infection). Cell type and time point are not known.

This clonotype was counted between two and nine times. The chain uses TRBV29-1 and TRBJ2-1, with D maybe TRBD2 (6 bases). Deletions cut 7 bases from V and 6 bases from J, with 16 bases between. Germline CDR1 and CDR2: SQVTM and ANQGSEA. The CDR3 length is 13 residues. The CDR3 DNA reads TGCAGCGCCCTCGACGGCGGGGCCAATGAGCAGTTCTTC. Translating gives CSALDGGANEQFF.

This clonotype came up once. V gene TRBV7-8 combines with J gene TRBJ1-5; unclear D gene. The ends were cut back, 4 bases at V and 0 bases at J, with 7 bases in the middle. Per germline, CDR1 SGHVS and CDR2 FQNEAQ. There are 14 residues in the CDR3. The CDR3 DNA is TGTGCCAGCAGCTCAGGAGTTAGCAATCAGCCCCAGCATTTT. Translated: CASSSGVSNQPQHF.

The chain employs TRBV4-2 and TRBJ2-5; 15 bases line up with TRBD2. V lost 0 bases and J lost 4; bases outside the gene matches: 9. This CDR3 spans 19 amino acids. CDR1 and CDR2 (germline): LGHNA, YNFKEQ. The CDR3 coding sequence is TGTGCCAGCAGCCAAGAACTAGCAGGACTAGCGGGGGGGCGAGAGACCCAGTACTTC. This gives the protein CASSQELAGLAGGRETQYF.

The chain couples TRBV7-9 to TRBJ2-3, with D possibly TRBD2 on 7 matching bases. The CDR3 spans 16 residues. Trimming removed 5 bases at V and 2 bases at J, with 17 bases between. Per germline, CDR1 SEHNR and CDR2 FQNEAQ (reference sequence). The CDR3 loop is CASSIQGGDFTDTQYF. CDR3 sequence (DNA): TGTGCCAGCAGCATACAGGGAGGGGATTTCACAGATACGCAGTATTTT.

The table lists this clonotype with a few counts. The chain's CDR3 is CASSHGQGAVDEQYV. Written as DNA, the CDR3 is TGTGCCAGCAGCCACGGACAGGGGGCTGTCGACGAGCAGTACGTC. This chain joins TRBV3-1 and TRBJ2-7, with TRBD1 matching 11 bases. V shed 3 bases and J 5 bases; nucleotides not matched to a gene: 6. Germline V gene sequence: CDR1 LGHDT, CDR2 YNNKEL (reference sequence). The CDR3 consists of 15 residues.

This clonotype came up a few times. The chain couples TRBV5-4 to TRBJ2-5, with D tentatively TRBD1 (6 bases). With 3 bases removed from V and 4 bases from J, the gap between germline ends came to 13 bases. This CDR3 has 14 amino acids. Germline V gene lookup returns CDR1 SGHNT and CDR2 YYREEE (reference sequence). Here the CDR3 reads CASSWGQGGETQYF. CDR3 sequence (DNA): TGTGCCAGCAGCTGGGGACAAGGCGGAGAGACCCAGTACTTC.

V gene TRBV4-3 combines with J gene TRBJ1-3; the D gene is possibly TRBD1 (5 bases). CDR1 is LGHNA, CDR2 YSLEER, per germline. With 1 base removed from V and 0 bases from J, the gap between germline ends came to 7 bases. This CDR3 has 15 residues. This CDR3 is CASSQGQSSGNTIYF. CDR3 bases: TGCGCCAGCAGCCAAGGACAGAGCTCTGGAAACACCATATATTTT.

As concerns this clonotype: The germline gene is not matched at one end of the junction; a read error may be the cause. DNA of the CDR3: TGTGCCAGCAGCTGGACAGGGGGCAATCAGCCCCAGAATTTT. Translation gives CASSWTGGNQPQNF. The chain uses TRBV5-5 and TRBJ1-5; 11 positions match TRBD1. This CDR3 is 14 amino acids long. CDR1 is SGHKS and CDR2 is YYEKEE in the germline V gene (reference sequence).

This clonotype has more than one count but fewer than ten. This sequence joins TRBV4-1 and TRBJ2-7; no clear D gene. The CDR3 length is 12 residues. The V and J ends lost 2 bases and 8 bases respectively, with 10 bases between them. Germline V lookup: CDR1 MGHRA, CDR2 YSYEKL. CDR3 sequence (DNA): TGCGCCAGCAGCCAACTGCCAGGCAAGCAGTACTTC. It specifies CASSQLPGKQYF.

This rearrangement joins TRBV4-1 to TRBJ1-1; 9 bases align to TRBD1. V dropped 3 bases and J dropped 3; count of bases not matched to a gene: 2. The CDR3 loop spans 14 amino acids. Germline assignment: CDR1 MGHRA and CDR2 YSYEKL. In DNA form, the CDR3 reads TGCGCCAGCAGCCAGAGGACAGGGGACACTGAAGCTTTCTTT. Translated: CASSQRTGDTEAFF.

This chain connects TRBV29-1 to TRBJ2-5; TRBD2 aligns across 9 bases. The CDR3 spans 14 residues. The germline gives CDR1 SQVTM, CDR2 ANQGSEA. The V segment lost 2 bases and the J segment 2 bases; nucleotides outside the gene matches: 3. CDR3 bases: TGCAGCGTTGAACTAGCGGGGTTACAAGAGACCCAGTACTTC. This sequence encodes CSVELAGLQETQYF.

This clonotype occurred a few times. The chain is built from TRBV12-3 or TRBV12-4 and TRBJ1-1; a possible D gene is TRBD1 (6 bases). V lost 4 bases and J lost 0, with 15 bases in between. This CDR3 contains 16 residues. CDR3 sequence reads: CASSSPDSPMNTEAFF. CDR3 coding DNA: TGTGCCAGCAGTTCCCCGGACAGTCCCATGAACACTGAAGCTTTCTTT.

This clonotype has a count of ten or more. As DNA, the CDR3 is TGTGCCAGCAGTCCGAAGGAGACAGGGCACTATGGCTACACCTTC. Protein sequence: CASSPKETGHYGYTF. This sequence joins TRBV6-2 or TRBV6-3 and TRBJ1-2, with 7 bases that match TRBD1. CDR3 length equals 15 residues. Germline V lookup: CDR1 MNHEY, CDR2 SVGEGT. J lost 3 bases, V lost 5 bases, and 9 bases had no gene match.

A few counts support this clonotype. The rearrangement links TRBV20-1 to TRBJ2-3; 9 positions agree with TRBD2. CDR3 size: 17 residues. CDR1 is DFQATT, CDR2 SNEGSKA, per germline (reference sequence). Trimming took 0 bases from V and 4 from J; bases not matched to a gene: 11. The CDR3 here is CSARDRRERGVADTQYF. The CDR3, as DNA: TGCAGTGCTAGAGACCGACGGGAGCGGGGGGTGGCAGATACGCAGTATTTT.

This clonotype was counted a few times. V usage is TRBV4-3 and J usage is TRBJ2-1; a weak D match, TRBD2 (6 bases). Between the trimmed V and J ends, which lost 0 bases and 2 bases, there was a span of 11 bases. This CDR3 comprises 16 residues. Germline V gene sequence: CDR1 LGHNA, CDR2 YSLEER. The CDR3 DNA reads TGCGCCAGCAGCCAAGAGGGTGGGGGGACCTACAATGAGCAGTTCTTC. Translation: CASSQEGGGTYNEQFF.

This clonotype turned up a few times. The chain carries TRBV9 and TRBJ2-1, with D perhaps TRBD2 (6 bases). This CDR3 is built from 17 residues. With 4 bases removed from V and 1 base from J, the gap between germline ends came to 18 bases. CDR1 is SGDLS, CDR2 YYNGEE, per germline. As DNA, the CDR3 is TGTGCCAGCAGCTCCCTTGGCGGGGCCAGTTCCTACAATGAGCAGTTCTTC. Its translation is CASSSLGGASSYNEQFF.

The chain has TRBV2 and TRBJ2-7, with a possible D match to TRBD1 (6 bases). Trimming stripped 6 bases from V and 2 bases from J, with 20 bases between. Germline CDR1 reads SNHLY; CDR2 reads FYNNEI. CDR3 size: 16 residues. The CDR3 region has the DNA TGTGCCAGCAGACCCCGGGGCCCTGGGGACACCTACGAGCAGTACTTC. This codes for CASRPRGPGDTYEQYF.

The chain carries TRBV20-1 and TRBJ2-7; 9 nucleotides agree with TRBD2. J was trimmed by 6 bases and V by 1 base; bases with no gene match: 7. From germline, CDR1 is DFQATT and CDR2 SNEGSKA (reference sequence). The CDR3 contains 14 residues. Here the CDR3 reads CSARGTSESGEQYV. Written as DNA, the CDR3 is TGCAGTGCTAGAGGGACTAGCGAGTCGGGCGAGCAGTACGTC.

This clonotype was detected a few times. This chain uses TRBV24-1 with TRBJ2-2; D is unclear. This CDR3 spans 14 amino acids. Germline lookup yields CDR1 KGHDR and CDR2 SFDVKD. The V gene lost 0 bases and the J gene lost 5 bases, with 6 bases spanning the gap. CDR3 in DNA: TGTGCCACCAGTGATTTGTTACAGACCGGGGAGCTGTTTTTT. Translation: CATSDLLQTGELFF.

The chain has TRBV7-4 and TRBJ2-7; 7 nucleotides match TRBD1. The CDR3 loop spans 14 amino acids. V was clipped by 5 bases and J by 1 base; unmatched bases: 5. Germline V gene data show CDR1 as SGHVT and CDR2 as SQSDAQ. The CDR3 sequence: CASSLPTGSYEQYV. DNA for the CDR3: TGTGCCAGCAGCCTCCCGACAGGGTCCTACGAGCAGTACGTC.

Ten or more counts support this clonotype. As DNA, the CDR3 is TGTGCCAGCAGTTTAGGGACTAGCGGGGGCACAGATACGCAGTATTTT. Encoded protein: CASSLGTSGGTDTQYF. The chain employs TRBV12-3 or TRBV12-4 and TRBJ2-3; 12 positions agree with TRBD2. Trimming removed 1 base from V and 1 base from J; junction bases left unmatched: 0. The length of the CDR3 is 16 residues.

This clonotype was seen a few times. The V and J genes are TRBV12-3 or TRBV12-4 and TRBJ2-5, with D maybe TRBD2 (6 bases). Trimming stripped 7 bases from V and 5 bases from J, with 20 bases between. The CDR3 extends over 15 amino acids. The CDR3, as DNA: TGTGCCAGCACTGGCGGGACCCATGTACGGGAGACCCAGTACTTC. Translation gives CASTGGTHVRETQYF.

This chain connects TRBV7-2 to TRBJ2-1; a possible D gene is TRBD1 (5 bases). Trimming took 2 bases from V and 4 from J, leaving 12 bases between them. Germline values: CDR1 SGHTA, CDR2 FQGNSA. This CDR3 is 15 amino acids long. CDR3 amino acids: CASSLLYGQYNEQFF. CDR3 nucleotides: TGTGCCAGCAGCTTATTGTACGGACAATACAATGAGCAGTTCTTC. Combining the CDR3 with reference TRBV7-2 and TRBJ2-1 gives the whole variable domain GAGVSQSPSNKVTEKGKDVELRCDPISGHTALYWYRQSLGQGLEFLIYFQGNSAPDKSGLPSDRFSAERTGGSVSTLTIQRTQQEDSAVYLCASSLLYGQYNEQFFGPGTRLTVL.

The rearrangement joins TRBV28 to TRBJ2-7; 13 bases match TRBD2. The V gene end was trimmed by 6 bases and the J gene end by 3 bases; junction bases not matched to a gene: 8. The CDR3 contains 16 residues. Germline CDR1 and CDR2: MDHEN and SYDVKM. The CDR3 DNA reads as TGTGCCAGCAGCTCAAGGGGGACTAGCGGGGTCTACGAGCAGTACGTC. Amino acids: CASSSRGTSGVYEQYV.

The chain recombines TRBV29-1 with TRBJ1-2, with D maybe TRBD1 (6 bases). Trimming took 6 bases from V and 4 from J, leaving 15 bases between them. The germline gives CDR1 SQVTM, CDR2 ANQGSEA. This CDR3 comprises 13 residues. CDR3 loop: CSVSGGPSYGYTF. For the CDR3, the DNA is TGCAGCGTATCTGGGGGGCCGAGCTATGGCTACACCTTC.

Comment on this clonotype: The conserved phenylalanine or tryptophan is not found at the CDR3 terminus, so this likely reflects a read error. The DNA is omitted, as the CDR3 cannot be located on it reliably, and the CDR3 follows TCRdb's listing. V gene TRBV11-2 combines with J gene TRBJ1-1. With termini counted, the CDR3 has 10 amino acids. From germline, CDR1 is SGHAT and CDR2 FQNNGV. The chain's CDR3 is CASSQPDGCM.

The chain employs TRBV7-8 and TRBJ2-3, with D possibly matching TRBD1 (5 bases). Germline V CDR1 and CDR2: SGHVS, FQNEAQ. V was shortened by 1 base and J by 3 bases, with 17 bases between the two germline ends. CDR3 length: 17 residues. The chain's CDR3 is CASSLVDSPRWTDTQYF. The CDR3 DNA reads as TGTGCCAGCAGCTTAGTTGACAGCCCCCGGTGGACAGATACGCAGTATTTT.

This chain uses TRBV20-1 with TRBJ1-2, with no clear D. Germline assignment: CDR1 DFQATT and CDR2 SNEGSKA (reference sequence). The CDR3 length is 8 residues. The CDR3 region is CSLNGYTF. The CDR3 DNA reads TGCAGCCTTAATGGCTACACCTTC.

This chain links TRBV6-5 with TRBJ2-1; D may be TRBD1 or TRBD2 (6 bases each). The CDR3 is made up of 15 amino acids. CDR1 is MNHEY, CDR2 SVGAGI, per germline. Trimming removed 4 bases from V and 2 bases from J, with 12 bases in between. CDR3 DNA: TGTGCCAGCAGTTCCGGTGGGGGGCCCTACAATGAGCAGTTCTTC. This translates into CASSSGGGPYNEQFF.

The chain employs TRBV7-8 and TRBJ1-2, with 8 bases matching TRBD1. Germline CDR1 SGHVS, CDR2 FQNEAQ. CDR3 length: 15 amino acids. Trimming cost V 5 bases and J 4 bases; bases outside gene matches: 9. CDR3 in amino acids: CASSAPPGTGYGYTF. The CDR3 nucleotides are TGTGCCAGCAGCGCGCCCCCCGGGACAGGCTATGGCTACACCTTC.